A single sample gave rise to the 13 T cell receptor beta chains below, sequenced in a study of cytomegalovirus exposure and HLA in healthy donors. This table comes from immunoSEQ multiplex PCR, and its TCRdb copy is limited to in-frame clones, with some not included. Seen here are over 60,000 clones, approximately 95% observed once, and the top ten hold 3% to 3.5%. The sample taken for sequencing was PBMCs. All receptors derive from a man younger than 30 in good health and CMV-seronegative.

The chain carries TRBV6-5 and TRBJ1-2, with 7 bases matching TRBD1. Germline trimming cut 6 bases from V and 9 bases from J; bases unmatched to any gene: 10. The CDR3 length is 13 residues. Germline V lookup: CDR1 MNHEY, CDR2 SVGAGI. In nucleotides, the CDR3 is TGTGCCAGCAGCTCCGGGACAGCTATCAGCTACACCTTC. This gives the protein CASSSGTAISYTF.

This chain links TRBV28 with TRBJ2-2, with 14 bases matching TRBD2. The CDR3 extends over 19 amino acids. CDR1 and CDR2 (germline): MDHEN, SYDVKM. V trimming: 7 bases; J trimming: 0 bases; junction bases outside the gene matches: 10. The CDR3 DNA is TGTGCCAGCACCCAATTCGGGACTAGCGGGGGTACGAACACCGGGGAGCTGTTTTTT. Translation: CASTQFGTSGGTNTGELFF.

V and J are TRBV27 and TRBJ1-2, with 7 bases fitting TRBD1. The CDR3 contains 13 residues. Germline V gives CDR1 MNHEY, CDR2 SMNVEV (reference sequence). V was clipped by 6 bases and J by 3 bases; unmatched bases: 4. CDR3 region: CASRRDSYYGYTF. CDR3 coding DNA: TGTGCCAGCAGACGGGACAGTTACTATGGCTACACCTTC.

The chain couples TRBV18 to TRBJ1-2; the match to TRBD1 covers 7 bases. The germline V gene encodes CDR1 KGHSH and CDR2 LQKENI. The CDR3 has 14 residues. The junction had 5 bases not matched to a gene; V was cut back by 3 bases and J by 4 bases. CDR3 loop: CASSPQGESYGYTF. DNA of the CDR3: TGTGCCAGCTCACCTCAGGGGGAGTCCTATGGCTACACCTTC.

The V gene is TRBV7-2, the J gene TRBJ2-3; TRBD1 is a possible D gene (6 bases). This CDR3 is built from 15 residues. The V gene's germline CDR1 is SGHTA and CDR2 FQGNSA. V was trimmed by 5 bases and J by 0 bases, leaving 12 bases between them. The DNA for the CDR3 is TGTGCCAGCAGCCAAGACAGGACCAGCACAGATACGCAGTATTTT. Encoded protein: CASSQDRTSTDTQYF.

The CDR3 protein is CASGPPPGQGARDTQYF. The CDR3 bases are TGTGCTAGTGGCCCACCCCCGGGACAGGGGGCGAGAGATACGCAGTATTTT. The rearrangement uses TRBV12-5 and TRBJ2-3; 12 nucleotides agree with TRBD1. V lost 6 bases and J lost 5; bases outside the gene matches: 12. This CDR3 is 17 amino acids long. Germline CDR1 is LGHNT and CDR2 is FRNRAP.

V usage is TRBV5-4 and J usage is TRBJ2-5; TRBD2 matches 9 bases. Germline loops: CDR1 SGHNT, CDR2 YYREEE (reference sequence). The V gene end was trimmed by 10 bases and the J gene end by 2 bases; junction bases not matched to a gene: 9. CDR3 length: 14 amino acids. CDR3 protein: CAAQIAGVQETQYF. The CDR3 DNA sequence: TGTGCCGCGCAAATAGCGGGAGTACAAGAGACCCAGTACTTC.

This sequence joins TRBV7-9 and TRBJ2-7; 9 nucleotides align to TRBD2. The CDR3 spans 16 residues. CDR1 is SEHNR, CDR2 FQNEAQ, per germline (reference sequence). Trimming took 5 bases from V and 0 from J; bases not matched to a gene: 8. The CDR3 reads CASSPSSGASSYEQYF. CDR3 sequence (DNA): TGTGCCAGCAGCCCCTCTAGCGGGGCGAGCTCCTACGAGCAGTACTTC.

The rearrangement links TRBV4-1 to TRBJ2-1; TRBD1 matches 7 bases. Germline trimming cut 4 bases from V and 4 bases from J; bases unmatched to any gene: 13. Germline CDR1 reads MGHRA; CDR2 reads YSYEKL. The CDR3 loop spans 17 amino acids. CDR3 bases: TGCGCCAGCAGCCGCCCCAGGGACAGCGTACCTTACAATGAGCAGTTCTTC. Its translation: CASSRPRDSVPYNEQFF.

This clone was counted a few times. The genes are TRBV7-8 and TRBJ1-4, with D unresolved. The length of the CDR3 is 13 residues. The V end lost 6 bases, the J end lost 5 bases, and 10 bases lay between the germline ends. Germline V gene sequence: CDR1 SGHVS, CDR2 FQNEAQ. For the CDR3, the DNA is TGTGCCAGCAGGATAACAGAGAATGAAAAACTGTTTTTT. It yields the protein CASRITENEKLFF.

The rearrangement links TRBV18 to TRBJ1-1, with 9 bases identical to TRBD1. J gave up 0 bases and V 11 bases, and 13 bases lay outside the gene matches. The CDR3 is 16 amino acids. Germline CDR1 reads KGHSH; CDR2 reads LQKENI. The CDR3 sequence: CAGESYRGLMNTEAFF. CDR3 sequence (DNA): TGTGCCGGGGAGTCCTACAGGGGGCTCATGAACACTGAAGCTTTCTTT.

In DNA, the CDR3 is TGTGCCAGCCGGAGAGCGGGGAACAACAATGAGCAGTTCTTC. This sequence encodes CASRRAGNNNEQFF. The J gene is TRBJ2-1, the V gene TRBV27; the match to TRBD2 covers 7 bases. The CDR3 length is 14 residues. V lost 8 bases, J lost 5 bases, and 9 bases stayed unmatched. From germline, CDR1 is MNHEY and CDR2 SMNVEV (reference sequence).

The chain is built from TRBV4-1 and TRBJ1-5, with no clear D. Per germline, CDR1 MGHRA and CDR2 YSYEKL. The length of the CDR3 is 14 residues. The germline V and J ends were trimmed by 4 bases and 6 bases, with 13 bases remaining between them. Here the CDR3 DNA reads TGCGCCAGCAGCCCCGATAGACCGGGTCAGCCCCAGCATTTT. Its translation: CASSPDRPGQPQHF.